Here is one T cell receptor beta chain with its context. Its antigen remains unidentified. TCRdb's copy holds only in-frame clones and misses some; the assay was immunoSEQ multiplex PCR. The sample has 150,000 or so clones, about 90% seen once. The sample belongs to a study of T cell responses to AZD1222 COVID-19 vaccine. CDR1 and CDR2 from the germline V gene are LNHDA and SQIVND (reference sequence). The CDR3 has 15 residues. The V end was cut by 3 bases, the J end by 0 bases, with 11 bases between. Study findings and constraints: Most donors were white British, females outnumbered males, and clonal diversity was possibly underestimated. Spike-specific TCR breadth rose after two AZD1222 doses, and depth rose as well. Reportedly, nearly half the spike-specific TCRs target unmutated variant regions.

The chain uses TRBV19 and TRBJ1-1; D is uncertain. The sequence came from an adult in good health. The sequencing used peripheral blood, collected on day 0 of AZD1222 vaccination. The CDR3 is CASSIFGEMNTEAFF. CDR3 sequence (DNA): TGTGCCAGTAGTATTTTCGGGGAAATGAACACTGAAGCTTTCTTT.